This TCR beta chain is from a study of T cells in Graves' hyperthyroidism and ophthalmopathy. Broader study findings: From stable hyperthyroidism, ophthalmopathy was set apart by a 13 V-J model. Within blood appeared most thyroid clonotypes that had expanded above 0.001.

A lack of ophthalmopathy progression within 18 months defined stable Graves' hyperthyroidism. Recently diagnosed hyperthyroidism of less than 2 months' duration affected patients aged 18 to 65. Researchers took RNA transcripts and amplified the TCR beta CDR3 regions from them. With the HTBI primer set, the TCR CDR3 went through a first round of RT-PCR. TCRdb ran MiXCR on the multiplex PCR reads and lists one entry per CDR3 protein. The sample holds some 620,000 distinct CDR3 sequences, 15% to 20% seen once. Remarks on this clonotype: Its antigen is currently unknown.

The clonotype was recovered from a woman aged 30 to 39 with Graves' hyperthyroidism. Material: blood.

The CDR3 region has the DNA TGTGCCAGCAGCTTAGGGCGCGGGACTAGCGGGTACGAGCAGTACTTC. Protein: CASSLGRGTSGYEQYF. The J gene is TRBJ2-7, the V gene TRBV13, with 12 positions matching TRBD2. The CDR3 contains 16 residues. The J segment lost 4 bases and the V segment lost 0 bases, leaving 4 bases of the junction unmatched. Germline V gene lookup returns CDR1 PRHDT and CDR2 FYEKMQ (reference sequence).